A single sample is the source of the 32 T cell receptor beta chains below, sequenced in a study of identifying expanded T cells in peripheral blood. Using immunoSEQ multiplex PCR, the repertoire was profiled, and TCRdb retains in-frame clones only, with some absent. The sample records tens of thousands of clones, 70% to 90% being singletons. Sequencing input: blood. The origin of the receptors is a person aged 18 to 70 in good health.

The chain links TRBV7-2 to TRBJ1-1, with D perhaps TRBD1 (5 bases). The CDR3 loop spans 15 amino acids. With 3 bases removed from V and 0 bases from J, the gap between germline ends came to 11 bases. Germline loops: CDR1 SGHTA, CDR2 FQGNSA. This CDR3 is CASSFGAGMNTEAFF. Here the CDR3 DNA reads TGTGCCAGCAGCTTCGGGGCAGGGATGAACACTGAAGCTTTCTTT.

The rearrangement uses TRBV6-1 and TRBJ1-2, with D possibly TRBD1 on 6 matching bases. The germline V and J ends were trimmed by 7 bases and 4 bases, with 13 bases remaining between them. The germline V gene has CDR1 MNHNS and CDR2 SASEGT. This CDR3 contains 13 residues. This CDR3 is CASKLDRVYGYTF. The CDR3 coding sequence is TGTGCCAGCAAATTGGACAGAGTCTATGGCTACACCTTC.

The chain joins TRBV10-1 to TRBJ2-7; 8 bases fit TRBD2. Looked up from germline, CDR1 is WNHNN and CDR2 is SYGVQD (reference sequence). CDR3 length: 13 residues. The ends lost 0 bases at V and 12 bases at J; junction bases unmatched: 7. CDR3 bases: TGCGCCAGCAGTGAGTCGATGGCGGGGGGAAGGTACTTC. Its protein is CASSESMAGGRYF.

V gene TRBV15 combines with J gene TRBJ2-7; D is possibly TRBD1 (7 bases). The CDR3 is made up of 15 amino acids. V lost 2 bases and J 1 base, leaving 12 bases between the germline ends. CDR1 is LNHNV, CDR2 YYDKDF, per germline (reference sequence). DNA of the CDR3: TGTGCCACCAGCAGAAGACAGGGAGGTTCCTACGAGCAGTACTTC. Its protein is CATSRRQGGSYEQYF. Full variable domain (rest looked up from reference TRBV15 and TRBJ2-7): DAMVIQNPRYQVTQFGKPVTLSCSQTLNHNVMYWYQQKSSQAPKLLFHYYDKDFNNEADTPDNFQSRRPNTSFCFLDIRSPGLGDTAMYLCATSRRQGGSYEQYFGPGTRLTVT.

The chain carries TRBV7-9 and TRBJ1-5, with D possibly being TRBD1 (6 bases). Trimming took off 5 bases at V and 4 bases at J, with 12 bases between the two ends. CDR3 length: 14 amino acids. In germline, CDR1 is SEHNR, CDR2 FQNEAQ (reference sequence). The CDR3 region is CASSADRSNQPQHF. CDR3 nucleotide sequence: TGTGCCAGCAGCGCCGACAGGTCGAATCAGCCCCAGCATTTT.

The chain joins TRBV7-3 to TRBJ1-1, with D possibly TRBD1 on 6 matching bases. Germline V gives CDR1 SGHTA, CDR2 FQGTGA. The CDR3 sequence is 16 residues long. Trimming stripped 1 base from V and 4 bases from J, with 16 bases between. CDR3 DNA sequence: TGTGCCAGCAGCTTAAGGGGGGGCCCCACAGCCACTGAAGCTTTCTTT. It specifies CASSLRGGPTATEAFF.

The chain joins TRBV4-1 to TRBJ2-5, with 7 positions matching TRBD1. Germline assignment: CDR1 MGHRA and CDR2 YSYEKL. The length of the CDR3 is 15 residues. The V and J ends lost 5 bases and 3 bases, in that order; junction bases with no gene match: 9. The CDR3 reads CASSFSPGTEETQYF. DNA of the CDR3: TGCGCCAGCAGCTTCTCCCCGGGGACAGAAGAGACCCAGTACTTC.

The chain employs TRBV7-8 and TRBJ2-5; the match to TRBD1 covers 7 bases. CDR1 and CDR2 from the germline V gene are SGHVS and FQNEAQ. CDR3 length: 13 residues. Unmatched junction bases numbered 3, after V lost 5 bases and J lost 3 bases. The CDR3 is CASSTGVKETQYF. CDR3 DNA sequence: TGTGCCAGCAGCACAGGGGTAAAAGAGACCCAGTACTTC.

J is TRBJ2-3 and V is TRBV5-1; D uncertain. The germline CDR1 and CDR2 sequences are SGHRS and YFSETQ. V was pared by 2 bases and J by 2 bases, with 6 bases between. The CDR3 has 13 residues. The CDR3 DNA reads TGCGCCAGCAGCTTTGCCCCCACAGATACGCAGTATTTT. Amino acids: CASSFAPTDTQYF.

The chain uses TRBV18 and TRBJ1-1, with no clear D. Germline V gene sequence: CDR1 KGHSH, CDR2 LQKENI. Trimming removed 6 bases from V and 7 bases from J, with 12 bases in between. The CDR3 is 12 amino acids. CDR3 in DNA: TGTGCCAGCTCTCCTCTAGGAGGTGAAGCTTTCTTT. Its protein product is CASSPLGGEAFF.

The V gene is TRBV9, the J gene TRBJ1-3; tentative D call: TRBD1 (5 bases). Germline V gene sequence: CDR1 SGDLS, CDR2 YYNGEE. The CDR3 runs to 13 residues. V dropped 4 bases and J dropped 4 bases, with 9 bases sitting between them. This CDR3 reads CASSKGFGNTIYF. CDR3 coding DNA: TGTGCCAGCAGCAAGGGGTTCGGAAACACCATATATTTT.

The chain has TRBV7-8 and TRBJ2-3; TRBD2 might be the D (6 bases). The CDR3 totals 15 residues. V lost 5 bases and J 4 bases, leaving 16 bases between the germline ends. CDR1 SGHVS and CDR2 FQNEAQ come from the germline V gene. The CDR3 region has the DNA TGTGCCAGCAGCCCAAGGGACTTGAGTGCAGATACGCAGTATTTT. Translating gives CASSPRDLSADTQYF.

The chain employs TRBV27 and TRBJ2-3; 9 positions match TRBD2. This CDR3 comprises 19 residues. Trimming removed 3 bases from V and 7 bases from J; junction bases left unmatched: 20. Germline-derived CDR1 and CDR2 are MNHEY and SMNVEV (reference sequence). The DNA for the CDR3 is TGTGCCAGCAGTTTTATGTCGGGGACCGAGGGACTAGCCACTTATACGCAGTATTTT. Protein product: CASSFMSGTEGLATYTQYF.

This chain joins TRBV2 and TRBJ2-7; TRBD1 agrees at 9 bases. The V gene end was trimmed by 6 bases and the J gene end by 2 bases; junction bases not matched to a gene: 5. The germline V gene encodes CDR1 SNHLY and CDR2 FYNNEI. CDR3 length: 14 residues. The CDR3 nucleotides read TGTGCCAGCAGGTGGGGACAGGGAACCTACGAGCAGTACTTC. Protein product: CASRWGQGTYEQYF.

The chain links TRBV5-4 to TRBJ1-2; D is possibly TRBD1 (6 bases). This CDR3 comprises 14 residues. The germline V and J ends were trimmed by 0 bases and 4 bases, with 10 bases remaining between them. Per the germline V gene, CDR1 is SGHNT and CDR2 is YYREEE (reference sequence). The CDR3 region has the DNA TGTGCCAGCAGCTTGGGGGGGCAGCTCTATGGCTACACCTTC. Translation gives CASSLGGQLYGYTF. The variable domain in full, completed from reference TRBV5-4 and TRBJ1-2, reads ETGVTQSPTHLIKTRGQQVTLRCSSQSGHNTVSWYQQALGQGPQFIFQYYREEENGRGNFPPRFSGLQFPNYSSELNVNALELDDSALYLCASSLGGQLYGYTFGSGTRLTVV.

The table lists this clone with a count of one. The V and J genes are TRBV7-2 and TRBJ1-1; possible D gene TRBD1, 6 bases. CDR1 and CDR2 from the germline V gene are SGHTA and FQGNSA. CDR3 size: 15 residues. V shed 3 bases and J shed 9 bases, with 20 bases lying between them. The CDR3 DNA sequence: TGTGCCAGCAGCTTTTACCCAACCCCAGGGACACAAGCTTTCTTT. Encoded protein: CASSFYPTPGTQAFF.

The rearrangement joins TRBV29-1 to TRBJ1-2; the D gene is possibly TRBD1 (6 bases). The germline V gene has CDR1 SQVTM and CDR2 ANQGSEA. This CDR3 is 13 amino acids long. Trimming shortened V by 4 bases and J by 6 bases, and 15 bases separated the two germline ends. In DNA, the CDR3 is TGCAGCGTTGGGGAACAGGGTCGCAATGGCTACACCTTC. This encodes CSVGEQGRNGYTF.

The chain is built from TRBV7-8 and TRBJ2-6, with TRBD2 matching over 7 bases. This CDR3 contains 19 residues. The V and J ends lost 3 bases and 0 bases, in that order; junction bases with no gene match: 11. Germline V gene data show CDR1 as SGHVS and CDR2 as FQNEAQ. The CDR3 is CASSFGLAGSISGANVLTF. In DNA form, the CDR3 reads TGTGCCAGCAGCTTTGGGTTAGCGGGTTCGATCTCTGGGGCCAACGTCCTGACTTTC.

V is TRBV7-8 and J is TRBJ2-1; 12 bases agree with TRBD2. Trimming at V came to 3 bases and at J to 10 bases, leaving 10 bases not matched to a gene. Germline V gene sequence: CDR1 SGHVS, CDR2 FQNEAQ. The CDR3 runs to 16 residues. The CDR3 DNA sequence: TGTGCCAGCAGCTTCCAACTAGCGGGGGGCCCAAGGGAGCAGTTCTTC. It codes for CASSFQLAGGPREQFF.

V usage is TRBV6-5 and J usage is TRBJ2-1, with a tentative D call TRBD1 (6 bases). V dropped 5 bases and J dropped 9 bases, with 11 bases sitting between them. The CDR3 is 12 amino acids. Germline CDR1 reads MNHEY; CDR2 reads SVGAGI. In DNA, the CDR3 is TGTGCCAGCAGTCAGGACAGTTTTGAGCAGTTCTTC. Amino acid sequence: CASSQDSFEQFF.

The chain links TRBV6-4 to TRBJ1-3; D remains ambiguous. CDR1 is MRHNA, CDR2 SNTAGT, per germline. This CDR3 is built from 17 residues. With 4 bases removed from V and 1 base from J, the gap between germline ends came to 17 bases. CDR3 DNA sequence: TGTGCCAGCAGTGGGCTGAACCGAAGATGTTCTGGAAACACCATATATTTT. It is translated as CASSGLNRRCSGNTIYF.

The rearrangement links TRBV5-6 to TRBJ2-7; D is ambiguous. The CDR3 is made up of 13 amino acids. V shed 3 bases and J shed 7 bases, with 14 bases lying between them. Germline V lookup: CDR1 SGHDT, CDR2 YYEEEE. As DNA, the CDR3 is TGTGCCAGCAGCTCGAGGTTGGCAGTGGAGCAGTACTTC. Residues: CASSSRLAVEQYF.

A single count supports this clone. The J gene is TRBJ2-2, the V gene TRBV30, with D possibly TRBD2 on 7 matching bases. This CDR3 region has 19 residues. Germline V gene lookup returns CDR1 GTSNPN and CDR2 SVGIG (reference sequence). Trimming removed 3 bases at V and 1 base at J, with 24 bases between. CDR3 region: CAWSRGGGWTEKNTGELFF. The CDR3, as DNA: TGTGCCTGGAGCCGAGGGGGGGGCTGGACCGAAAAGAACACCGGGGAGCTGTTTTTT.

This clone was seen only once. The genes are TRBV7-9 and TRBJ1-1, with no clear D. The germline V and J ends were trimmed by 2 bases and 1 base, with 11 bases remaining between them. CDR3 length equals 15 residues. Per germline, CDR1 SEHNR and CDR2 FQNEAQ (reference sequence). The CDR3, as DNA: TGTGCCAGCAGCTTACGAGGTTTAGCGAACACTGAAGCTTTCTTT. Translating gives CASSLRGLANTEAFF.

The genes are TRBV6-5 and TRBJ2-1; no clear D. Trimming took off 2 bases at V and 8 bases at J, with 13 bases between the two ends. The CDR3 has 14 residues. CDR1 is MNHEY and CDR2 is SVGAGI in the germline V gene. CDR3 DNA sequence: TGTGCCAGCAGTTACGGGCGTCAAGGCGATGAGCAGTTCTTC. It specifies CASSYGRQGDEQFF.

CDR3 residues: CASSKKGGYSNQPQHF. In DNA form, the CDR3 reads TGTGCCAGCAGCAAGAAGGGAGGGTATAGCAATCAGCCCCAGCATTTT. V usage is TRBV7-9 and J usage is TRBJ1-5; D is ambiguous. Germline values: CDR1 SEHNR, CDR2 FQNEAQ (reference sequence). CDR3 length: 16 amino acids. The V gene lost 5 bases and the J gene lost 0 bases, with 14 bases spanning the gap.

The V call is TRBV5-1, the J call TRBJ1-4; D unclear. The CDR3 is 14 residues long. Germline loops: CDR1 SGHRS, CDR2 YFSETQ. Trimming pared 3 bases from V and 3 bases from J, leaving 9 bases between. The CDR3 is CASSSGDANEKLFF. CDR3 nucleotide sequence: TGCGCCAGCAGCTCCGGCGACGCTAATGAAAAACTGTTTTTT. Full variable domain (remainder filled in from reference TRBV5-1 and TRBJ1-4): KAGVTQTPRYLIKTRGQQVTLSCSPISGHRSVSWYQQTPGQGLQFLFEYFSETQRNKGNFPGRFSGRQFSNSRSEMNVSTLELGDSALYLCASSSGDANEKLFFGSGTQLSVL.

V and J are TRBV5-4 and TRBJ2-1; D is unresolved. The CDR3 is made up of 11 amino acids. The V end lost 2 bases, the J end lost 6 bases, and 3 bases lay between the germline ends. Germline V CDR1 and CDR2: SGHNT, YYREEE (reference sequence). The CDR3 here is CASSFFNEQFF. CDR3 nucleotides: TGTGCCAGCAGCTTCTTCAATGAGCAGTTCTTC.

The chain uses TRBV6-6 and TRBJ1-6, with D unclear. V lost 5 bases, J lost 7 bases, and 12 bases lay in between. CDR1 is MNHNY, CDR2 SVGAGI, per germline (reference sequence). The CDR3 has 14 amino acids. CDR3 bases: TGTGCCAGCAGTGTCACGCGTGGGAATTCACCCCTCCACTTT. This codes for CASSVTRGNSPLHF.

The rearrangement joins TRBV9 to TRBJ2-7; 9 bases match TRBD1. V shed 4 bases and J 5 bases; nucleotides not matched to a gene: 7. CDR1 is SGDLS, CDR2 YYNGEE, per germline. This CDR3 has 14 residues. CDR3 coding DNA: TGTGCCAGCAGCCCGCGGACAGGGGTCCACGAGCAGTACTTC. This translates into CASSPRTGVHEQYF.

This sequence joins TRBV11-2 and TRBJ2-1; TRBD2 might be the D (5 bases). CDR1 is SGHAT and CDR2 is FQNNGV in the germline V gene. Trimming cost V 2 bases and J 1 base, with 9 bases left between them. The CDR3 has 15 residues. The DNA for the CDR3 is TGTGCCAGCAGCTTACTAACTAGTTCCTACAATGAGCAGTTCTTC. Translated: CASSLLTSSYNEQFF.

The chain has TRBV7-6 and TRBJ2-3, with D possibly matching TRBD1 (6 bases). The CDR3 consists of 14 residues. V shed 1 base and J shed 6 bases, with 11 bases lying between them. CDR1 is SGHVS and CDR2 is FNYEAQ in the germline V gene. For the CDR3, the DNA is TGTGCCAGCAGCTTAGGCCCAGGGGCGGATACGCAGTATTTT. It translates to CASSLGPGADTQYF.